This T cell receptor beta chain appears in the sequencing data of a study of blood T cell repertoires in COVID-19. The V and J ends lost 4 bases and 14 bases respectively, with 12 bases between them. The CDR3 loop spans 11 amino acids. Germline CDR1 and CDR2: SNHLY and FYNNEI. Data came from immunoSEQ multiplex PCR; TCRdb stores just in-frame clones and leaves some out. The data contain around 80,000 clones, roughly 80% of them singletons. The chain recombines TRBV2 with TRBJ2-1, with D maybe TRBD1 (6 bases). This sequence was found in a woman aged 80 or older with acute or convalescent COVID-19. Input material: peripheral blood. CDR3 sequence reads: CASSARDIKFF. The DNA for the CDR3 is TGTGCCAGCAGTGCCAGGGACATTAAGTTCTTC.